This T cell receptor beta chain was observed in a study of T cells in localized non-small cell lung cancer. The data were produced by immunoSEQ multiplex PCR, yet TCRdb's version contains in-frame clones alone and is incomplete. Of approximately 76,000 clones listed, 80% are singletons. Study results and caveats: Exceeding tumor, uninvolved adjacent lung had the highest T cell clonality. Analysis by sequencing included only one tumor region, so heterogeneity remains possible.

Germline CDR1 reads SGHRS; CDR2 reads YFSETQ. V shed 0 bases and J 4 bases; nucleotides not matched to a gene: 6. This CDR3 spans 15 amino acids. Of note for this clone: The target antigen is unknown.

The chain employs TRBV5-1 and TRBJ1-1; TRBD1 matches 7 bases. This TCR was sampled from a female donor over 55 with stage I lung adenocarcinoma. Source: peripheral blood, taken before any cancer treatment. The CDR3 protein is CASSLVAGGSTEAFF. In DNA form, the CDR3 reads TGCGCCAGCAGCTTGGTGGCAGGGGGGAGCACTGAAGCTTTCTTT. Full variable domain (missing parts from reference TRBV5-1 and TRBJ1-1): KAGVTQTPRYLIKTRGQQVTLSCSPISGHRSVSWYQQTPGQGLQFLFEYFSETQRNKGNFPGRFSGRQFSNSRSEMNVSTLELGDSALYLCASSLVAGGSTEAFFGQGTRLTVV.